This TCR beta chain emerged from a study of synovial regulatory T cells in juvenile arthritis. At the level of the study: Roughly six patients were on methotrexate and three were untreated. Whole-study results and caveats: TCR diversity was lower in inflammation-associated blood Treg cells than in other blood Treg cells. Across patients, iaTreg TCR repertoires were mostly private, partly shared with synovial Teff and blood CPL.

Points on this clone: The antigen remains undetermined.

Clones were sequenced by immunoSEQ multiplex PCR, and TCRdb holds only the in-frame ones, with some missing. This listing includes around 10,000 clones. Median disease duration was roughly 7 years, range 0.2-19.1. CDR3 length: 12 amino acids. No nucleotide data were recorded. CDR1 is SGHRS, CDR2 YFSETQ, per germline. The specimen sequenced was Treg cells from blood. Stated subset: remaining (HLA-DR-negative) circulating blood Treg cells. The chain uses TRBV5-1 and TRBJ2-7; TCRdb's assignment of TRBD1 cannot be checked, as there is no DNA. The sequence came from a donor younger than 30 with juvenile idiopathic arthritis. CDR3 region: CASSLSGWEQYF.